A selection of T cell receptor beta chains follows, all from one sample in a study of T cells in Graves' hyperthyroidism and ophthalmopathy. TCRdb reprocessed the multiplex PCR reads via MiXCR and lists one record per CDR3 protein. The repertoire has about 200,000 distinct CDR3 sequences, about a sixth of them found once; the top ten carry more than 50%. Sequencing was done on a sample of blood. The receptors were gathered from a woman aged 45-60 years with Graves' hyperthyroidism. Each CDR3 is given with its conserved first and last residue. A D gene is named only where the DNA matches it firmly. Clone size is given for some rows only: seen once, a few or many times, or a class if the clone is expanded.

j_call	d_call	v_call	clone_size	cdr3_nt	cdr3_aa
TRBJ2-2	TRBD1	TRBV2	many	TGTGCCAGTACGGGACAGGCGAATCCCGGGGAGCTGTTTTTT	CASTGQANPGELFF
TRBJ1-4	TRBD1	TRBV18	.	TGTGCCAGCACGCGACAGGGGCCAGCAACTAATGAAAAACTGTTTTTT	CASTRQGPATNEKLFF
TRBJ2-1	TRBD2	TRBV11-3	many	TGTGCCAGCAGCTTTTCCGGGACTAGCGGGAATGAGCAGTTCTTC	CASSFSGTSGNEQFF
TRBJ1-5	.	TRBV2	many	TGTGCCAGCAGTGAACAGGGGCCGTGGGAATTATTTCAGCCCCAGCATTTT	CASSEQGPWELFQPQHF
TRBJ1-1	.	TRBV11-2	.	TGTGCCAGCAGCTTTAGGGGTGGGGTTCAGGCTTTCTTT	CASSFRGGVQAFF
TRBJ1-1	.	TRBV14	many	TGTGCCAGCAGCCTTGGGCTTAACTGGGAAACTGAAGCTTTCTTT	CASSLGLNWETEAFF
TRBJ1-3	.	TRBV6-5	few	TGTGCCAGCAGTTACTCAGGACAAACGATTACTGGAAACACCATATATTTT	CASSYSGQTITGNTIYF
TRBJ1-1	.	TRBV9	.	TGTGCCAGCAGCGGGAGGGACATGAACACTGGAGCTTTCTTT	CASSGRDMNTGAFF
TRBJ1-6	.	TRBV6-2/TRBV6-3	few	TGTGCCAGCACCTGGCGGGGGCTGGATTCACCCCTCCACTTT	CASTWRGLDSPLHF
TRBJ2-7	.	TRBV3-1	.	TGTGCCAGCAGCAGAAGACTGTTCTACGAGCAGTACTTC	CASSRRLFYEQYF
TRBJ2-7	TRBD1	TRBV11-3	many	TGTGCCAGCAGCCAGACAGGGTACGAGCAGTACTTC	CASSQTGYEQYF
TRBJ1-1	TRBD1	TRBV6-1	.	TGTGCCAGCAGACACATGACAGGGGGCGGGTTCGGTGACACTGAAGCTTTCTTT	CASRHMTGGGFGDTEAFF
TRBJ2-3	.	TRBV11-2	many	TGTGCCAGCAGCGCGACGGTACGACGGCGCACAGATACGCAGTATTTT	CASSATVRRRTDTQYF
TRBJ1-3	.	TRBV15	.	TGTGCCACCAGCGGGGGAGGGACTGGAAACACCATATATTTT	CATSGGGTGNTIYF